What follows is one TCR beta chain and its context. Its target is not known. These data are taken from a study of persistence of HIV-infected CD4 T cells. The immunoSEQ assay was version 4, run in survey mode. Clones were read by immunoSEQ multiplex PCR, and TCRdb kept only the in-frame ones, dropping some. This sample carries over 60,000 clones, over 60% of them seen once, and the ten largest clones take more than 1.5%. Trimming cost V 6 bases and J 5 bases, with 16 bases left between them. Germline V CDR1 and CDR2: SNHLY, FYNNEI. The CDR3 loop spans 14 amino acids. The stimulus was an HIV-1 Gag 15-mer peptide pool, about 1 ug/peptide/mL. Memory cells lacking CD40L and CD69 with high CD45RO were sorted. Donors had undetectable plasma HIV-1 RNA, under 50 copies/mL, for 4+ years. Stimulated PBMCs had first been depleted of CD8+ T cells.

The V call is TRBV2, the J call TRBJ1-2; tentatively, D is TRBD1 (5 bases). The clonotype was recovered from an adult man with HIV who was CMV-seropositive. The material was CD4+ T cells sorted from PBMCs after roughly 18-hour stimulation, obtained from a patient who received antiretroviral therapy. In nucleotides, the CDR3 is TGTGCCAGCAGGGGCTGGGGCGATGAGTATGGCTACACCTTC. This translates into CASRGWGDEYGYTF.